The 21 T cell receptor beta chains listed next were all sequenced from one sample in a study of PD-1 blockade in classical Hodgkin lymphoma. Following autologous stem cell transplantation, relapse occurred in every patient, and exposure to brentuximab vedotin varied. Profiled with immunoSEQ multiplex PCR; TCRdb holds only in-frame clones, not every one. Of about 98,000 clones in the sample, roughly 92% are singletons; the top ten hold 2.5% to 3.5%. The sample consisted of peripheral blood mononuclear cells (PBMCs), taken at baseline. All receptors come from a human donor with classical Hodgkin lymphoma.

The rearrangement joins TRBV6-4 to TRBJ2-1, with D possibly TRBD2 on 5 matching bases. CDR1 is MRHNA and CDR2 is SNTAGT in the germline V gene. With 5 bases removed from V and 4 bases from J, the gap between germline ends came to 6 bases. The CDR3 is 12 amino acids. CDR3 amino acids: CASSSGYNEQFF. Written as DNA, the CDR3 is TGTGCCAGCAGTAGCGGTTACAATGAGCAGTTCTTC.

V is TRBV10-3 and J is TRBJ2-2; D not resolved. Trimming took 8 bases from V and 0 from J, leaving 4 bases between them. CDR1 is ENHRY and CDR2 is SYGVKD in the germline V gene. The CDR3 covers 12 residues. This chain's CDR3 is CAIQTNTGELFF. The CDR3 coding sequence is TGTGCCATCCAGACGAACACCGGGGAGCTGTTTTTT.

CDR3 in amino acids: CASSFLRNTEAFF. As DNA, the CDR3 is TGTGCCAGCAGCTTTCTACGGAACACTGAAGCTTTCTTT. The gene calls are TRBV11-3 and TRBJ1-1; D gene ambiguous. Trimming left V 3 bases short and J 1 base short, with 6 bases between. CDR1 and CDR2 (germline): SGHNT, YENEEA. CDR3 size: 13 residues.

This CDR3 reads CASSDLSGREGLYEQYF. Here the CDR3 DNA reads TGTGCCAGCAGTGATTTATCGGGGCGGGAGGGCCTATACGAGCAGTACTTC. V usage is TRBV6-1 and J usage is TRBJ2-7, with 9 nucleotides matching TRBD2. Germline CDR1 reads MNHNS; CDR2 reads SASEGT. V lost 3 bases, J lost 4 bases, and 13 bases stayed unmatched. There are 17 residues in the CDR3.

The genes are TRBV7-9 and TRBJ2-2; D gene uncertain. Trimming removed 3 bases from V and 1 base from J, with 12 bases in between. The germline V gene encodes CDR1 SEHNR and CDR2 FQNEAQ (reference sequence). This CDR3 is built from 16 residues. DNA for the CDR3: TGTGCCAGCAGCTTGTATGGCGCGTTGAACACCGGGGAGCTGTTTTTT. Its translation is CASSLYGALNTGELFF.

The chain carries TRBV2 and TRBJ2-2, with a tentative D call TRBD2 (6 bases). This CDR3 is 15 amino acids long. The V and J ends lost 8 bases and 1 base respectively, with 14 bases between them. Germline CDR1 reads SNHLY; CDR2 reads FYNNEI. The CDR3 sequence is CASVGGLLNTGELFF. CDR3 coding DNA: TGTGCCAGCGTCGGGGGACTCCTGAACACCGGGGAGCTGTTTTTT.

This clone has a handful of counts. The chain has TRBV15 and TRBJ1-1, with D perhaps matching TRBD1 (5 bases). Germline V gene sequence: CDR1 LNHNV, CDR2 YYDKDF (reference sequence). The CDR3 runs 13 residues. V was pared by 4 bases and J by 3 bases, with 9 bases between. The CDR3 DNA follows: TGTGCCACCAGCACACGGGGGGACACTGAAGCTTTCTTT. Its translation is CATSTRGDTEAFF.

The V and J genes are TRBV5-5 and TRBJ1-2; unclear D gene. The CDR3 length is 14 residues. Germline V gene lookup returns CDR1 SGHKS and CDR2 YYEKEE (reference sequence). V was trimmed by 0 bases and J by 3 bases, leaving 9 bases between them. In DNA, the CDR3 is TGTGCCAGCAGCTTGGCGAGGTTAGACTATGGCTACACCTTC. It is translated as CASSLARLDYGYTF.

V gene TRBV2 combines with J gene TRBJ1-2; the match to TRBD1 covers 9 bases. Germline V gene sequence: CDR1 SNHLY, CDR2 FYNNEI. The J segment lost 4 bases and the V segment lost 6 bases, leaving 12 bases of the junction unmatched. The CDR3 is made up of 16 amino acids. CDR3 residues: CASSLMTGTGTYGYTF. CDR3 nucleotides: TGTGCCAGCAGCCTAATGACCGGGACAGGGACCTATGGCTACACCTTC.

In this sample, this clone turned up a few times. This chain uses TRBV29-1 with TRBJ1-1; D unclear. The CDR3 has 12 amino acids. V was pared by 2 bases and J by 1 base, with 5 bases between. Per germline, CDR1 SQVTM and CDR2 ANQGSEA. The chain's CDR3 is CSVERENTEAFF. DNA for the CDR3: TGCAGCGTTGAAAGAGAGAACACTGAAGCTTTCTTT.

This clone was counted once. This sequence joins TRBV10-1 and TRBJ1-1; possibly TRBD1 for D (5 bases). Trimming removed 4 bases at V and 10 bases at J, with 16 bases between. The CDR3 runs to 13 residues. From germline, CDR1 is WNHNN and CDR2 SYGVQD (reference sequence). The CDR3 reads CASSAGTGSRAFF. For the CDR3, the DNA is TGCGCCAGCAGTGCCGGGACGGGGAGCAGAGCTTTCTTT.

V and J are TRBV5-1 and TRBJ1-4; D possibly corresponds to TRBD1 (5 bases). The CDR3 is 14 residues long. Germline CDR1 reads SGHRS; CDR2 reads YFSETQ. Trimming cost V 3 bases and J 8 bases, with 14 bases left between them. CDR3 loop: CASSSGMSKEKLFF. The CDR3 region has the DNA TGCGCCAGCAGCTCAGGGATGAGCAAGGAAAAACTGTTTTTT.

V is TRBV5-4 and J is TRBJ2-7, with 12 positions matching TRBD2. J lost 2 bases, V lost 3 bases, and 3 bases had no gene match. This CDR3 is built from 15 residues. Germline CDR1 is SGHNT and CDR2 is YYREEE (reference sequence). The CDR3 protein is CASSWGLAGTYEQYF. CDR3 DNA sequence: TGTGCCAGCAGCTGGGGACTAGCGGGCACCTACGAGCAGTACTTC.

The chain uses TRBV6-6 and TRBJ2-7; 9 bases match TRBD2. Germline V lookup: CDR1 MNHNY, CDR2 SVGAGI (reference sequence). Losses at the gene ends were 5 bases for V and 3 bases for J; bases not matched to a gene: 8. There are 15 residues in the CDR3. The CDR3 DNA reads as TGTGCCAGCAGTGGTCAGACTAGCGGACTCTACGAGCAGTACTTC. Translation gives CASSGQTSGLYEQYF.

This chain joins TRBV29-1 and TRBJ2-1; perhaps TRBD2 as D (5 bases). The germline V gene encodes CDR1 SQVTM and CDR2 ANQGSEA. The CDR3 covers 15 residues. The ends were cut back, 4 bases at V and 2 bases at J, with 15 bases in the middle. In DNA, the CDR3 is TGCAGCGTTGTGAAGAGCGGCCGAACCTACAATGAGCAGTTCTTC. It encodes CSVVKSGRTYNEQFF.

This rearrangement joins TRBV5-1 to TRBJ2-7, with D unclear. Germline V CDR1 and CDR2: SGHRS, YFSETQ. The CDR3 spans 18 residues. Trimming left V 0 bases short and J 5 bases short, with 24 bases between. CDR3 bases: TGCGCCAGCAGCTTGGGGGCTTGGGTAGGGCAGTCCCTTGACGAGCAGTACTTC. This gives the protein CASSLGAWVGQSLDEQYF.

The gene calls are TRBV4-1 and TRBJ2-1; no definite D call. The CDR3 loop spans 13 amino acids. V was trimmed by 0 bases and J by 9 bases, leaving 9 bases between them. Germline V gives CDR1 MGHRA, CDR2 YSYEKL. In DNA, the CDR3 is TGCGCCAGCAGCCAAGATGGCAGGATTGAGCAGTTCTTC. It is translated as CASSQDGRIEQFF.

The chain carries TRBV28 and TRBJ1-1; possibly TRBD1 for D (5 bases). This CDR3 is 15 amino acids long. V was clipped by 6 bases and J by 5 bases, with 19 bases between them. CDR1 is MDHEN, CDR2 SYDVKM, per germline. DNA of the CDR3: TGTGCCAGCAGAATAATGGGGTCAGGGTGGACTGAAGCTTTCTTT. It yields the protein CASRIMGSGWTEAFF.

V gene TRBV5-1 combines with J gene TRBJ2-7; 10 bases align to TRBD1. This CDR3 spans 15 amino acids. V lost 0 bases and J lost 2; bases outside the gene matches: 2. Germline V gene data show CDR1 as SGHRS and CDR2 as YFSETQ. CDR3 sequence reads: CASSLDGQGAYEQYF. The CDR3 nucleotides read TGCGCCAGCAGCTTGGACGGACAGGGGGCCTACGAGCAGTACTTC.

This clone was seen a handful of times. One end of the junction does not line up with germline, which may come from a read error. CDR3 region: CASGFGGRGYNEQFF. CDR3 nucleotides: TGTGCCAGCGGCTTTGGCGGGAGGGGATACAATGAGCAGTTCTTC. The V call is TRBV7-3, the J call TRBJ2-1; 9 nucleotides agree with TRBD2. Germline CDR1 and CDR2: SGHTA and FQGTGA. The CDR3 runs to 15 residues. The variable domain in full, with the rest retrieved from reference TRBV7-3 and TRBJ2-1, is GAGVSQTPSNKVTEKGKYVELRCDPISGHTALYWYRQSLGQGPEFLIYFQGTGAADDSGLPNDRFFAVRPEGSVSTLKIQRTERGDSAVYLCASGFGGRGYNEQFFGPGTRLTVL.

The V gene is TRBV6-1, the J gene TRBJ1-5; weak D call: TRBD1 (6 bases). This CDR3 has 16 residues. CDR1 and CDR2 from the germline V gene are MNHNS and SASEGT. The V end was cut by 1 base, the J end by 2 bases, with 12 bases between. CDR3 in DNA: TGTGCCAGCAGTGAAGGGAGGCAGGGGCGCAATCAGCCCCAGCATTTT. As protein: CASSEGRQGRNQPQHF.